These T cell receptor beta chains were read from a single sample in a study of T cell responses to AZD1222 COVID-19 vaccine. Libraries were prepared by immunoSEQ multiplex PCR; TCRdb keeps only in-frame clonotypes and omits some of them. This table holds under 130,000 clones, 90% to 95% found once. Source: peripheral blood, taken on day 0 of AZD1222 vaccination. The receptors originated from an adult in good health. The CDR3 runs from the conserved cysteine through the conserved F or W. A D gene is named only where the DNA matches it firmly. Size is omitted from some rows. Given values are once, few, many or a class for expanded clones.

size	D	V	J	DNA	CDR3
.	.	TRBV10-2	TRBJ2-2	TGCGCCAGCAGTGTAGGAGGGTACACCGGGGAGCTGTTTTTT	CASSVGGYTGELFF
.	.	TRBV7-8	TRBJ2-7	TGTGCCAGCAGCTTAGTGTCGGGTCGGGATGGGCAGTACTTC	CASSLVSGRDGQYF
.	TRBD2	TRBV7-9	TRBJ2-7	TGTGCCAGCAGCAACCAACTAGCGGGGAAGTACGAGCAGTACTTC	CASSNQLAGKYEQYF
once	.	TRBV19	TRBJ1-1	TGTGCCAGCGGACAGCAAAACACTGAAGCTTTCTTT	CASGQQNTEAFF
.	.	TRBV5-1	TRBJ1-1	TGCGCCAGCGGACCCTTACAGGGTGGGAACACTGAAGCTTTCTTT	CASGPLQGGNTEAFF
.	.	TRBV12-3/TRBV12-4	TRBJ1-2	TGTGCCAGCAGTTTTCGGGCCCGGGGCTACACCTTC	CASSFRARGYTF
.	.	TRBV6-2/TRBV6-3	TRBJ1-5	TGTGCCAGCAGTTACTCGGGGAGTAGCAATCAGCCCCAGCATTTT	CASSYSGSSNQPQHF
.	.	TRBV13	TRBJ2-7	TGTGCCAGCAGCTTAGACAGGGCGGACTACGAGCAGTACTTC	CASSLDRADYEQYF
.	TRBD1	TRBV11-2	TRBJ1-6	TGTGCCAGCAGCCTCACAGGGGCCCTCGATTCACCCCTCCACTTT	CASSLTGALDSPLHF
.	TRBD1	TRBV7-6	TRBJ1-3	TGTGCCAGCAGCAACGAACCGGGACAGGGGAGCGGAAACACCATATATTTT	CASSNEPGQGSGNTIYF
.	TRBD1	TRBV30	TRBJ1-6	TGTGCCTGGAGGGAGGACAGGGGGAATTCACCCCTCCACTTT	CAWREDRGNSPLHF
.	.	TRBV2	TRBJ1-1	TGTGCCAGCAGAATTCAATGGAACACTGAAGCTTTCTTT	CASRIQWNTEAFF
.	.	TRBV11-2	TRBJ1-4	TGTGCCAGCAGCATTTTGACGGGGGGATTGTTTTTT	CASSILTGGLFF
.	.	TRBV19	TRBJ1-5	TGTGCCAGTAGTTGGGGTAACAATCAGCCCCAGCATTTT	CASSWGNNQPQHF
.	.	TRBV3-1/TRBV3-2	TRBJ1-6	TGTGCCAGCAGCCCGTACGAGGATTCACCCCTCCACTTT	CASSPYEDSPLHF
.	.	TRBV19	TRBJ2-7	TGTGCCAGTCTTCAGGTAACTCCAACTTACGAGCAGTACTTC	CASLQVTPTYEQYF
.	.	TRBV7-9	TRBJ1-1	TGTGCCAGCAGCTTAGTAGCAGTAAACACTGAAGCTTTCTTT	CASSLVAVNTEAFF
.	.	TRBV11-2	TRBJ1-1	TGTGCCAGCAGCGAGACAGTGAACACTGAAGCTTTCTTT	CASSETVNTEAFF
.	.	TRBV5-1	TRBJ1-3	TGCGCCAGCAGCTTGAAGGGACCCTCTGGAAACACCATATATTTT	CASSLKGPSGNTIYF
.	.	TRBV6-6	TRBJ2-7	TGTGCCAGCAGTTATGATACACTGGAGCAGTACTTC	CASSYDTLEQYF
.	TRBD1	TRBV6-1	TRBJ1-2	TGTGCCAGCAGTGACCAGACAGGGTATTTAAACACCTTC	CASSDQTGYLNTF
.	TRBD2	TRBV9	TRBJ2-7	TGTGCCAGCAGCGTATCCCCTAGCGGGAGCCACGAGCAGTACTTC	CASSVSPSGSHEQYF
.	.	TRBV28	TRBJ2-1	TGTGCCAGCACTGGCTTTTTGGGCAATGAGCAGTTCTTC	CASTGFLGNEQFF
.	.	TRBV19	TRBJ1-1	TGTGCCAGTAGTATATCCCTGGCTCCCAGGAACACTGAAGCTTTCTTT	CASSISLAPRNTEAFF
.	TRBD1	TRBV15	TRBJ2-5	TGTGCCACCAGCCGAATGGACAGGGAGATGGAGACCCAGTACTTC	CATSRMDREMETQYF
.	.	TRBV10-2	TRBJ1-5	TGCGCCAGCAGGGATAGCAATCAGCCCCAGCATTTT	CASRDSNQPQHF
.	TRBD1	TRBV6-5	TRBJ1-5	TGTGCCAGCAGAGACAGGGGAGTCGGTCAGCCCCAGCATTTT	CASRDRGVGQPQHF
.	.	TRBV29-1	TRBJ2-2	TGCAGCGTTATTGTCGAGAACACCGGGGAGCTGTTTTTT	CSVIVENTGELFF
.	.	TRBV6-6	TRBJ2-3	TGTGCCAGCAGTTCCCCCCCCAGCCTGAACACAGATACGCAGTATTTT	CASSSPPSLNTDTQYF
.	.	TRBV7-9	TRBJ1-4	TGTGCCAGCAGCTTAAAACAGACTGCAACTAATGAAAAACTGTTTTTT	CASSLKQTATNEKLFF
.	.	TRBV11-2	TRBJ1-2	TGTGCCAGCAGCCCTCACGGGACTGAGCTACTCTATGGCTACACCTTC	CASSPHGTELLYGYTF
.	TRBD1	TRBV19	TRBJ2-1	TGTGCCAGTCGGGACAGTTGGGGCCGAAAAAACAATGAGCAGTTCTTC	CASRDSWGRKNNEQFF
.	TRBD2	TRBV6-5	TRBJ2-7	TGTGCCAGCAGGATAGGGACTAGCGGAACCTACGAGCAGTACTTC	CASRIGTSGTYEQYF
.	TRBD1	TRBV5-1	TRBJ1-1	TGCGCCAGCAGCGGCGGACAGGGACGGTCGACTGAAGCTTTCTTT	CASSGGQGRSTEAFF
.	.	TRBV10-1	TRBJ2-7	TGCGCCAGCAGTAAGGACTGGGTATCGGCCGAGCAGTACTTC	CASSKDWVSAEQYF
.	.	TRBV5-1	TRBJ1-4	TGCGCCACCCGGGGCAGCGTTAATGAAAAACTGTTTTTT	CATRGSVNEKLFF
.	TRBD1	TRBV7-6	TRBJ1-1	TGTGCCAGCAGCTTTCAGACAGGGGTGAACACTGAAGCTTTCTTT	CASSFQTGVNTEAFF
.	.	TRBV21-1	TRBJ2-1	TGTGCCAGCAGCAAAGGGCAGCGGGATTTTTACAATGAGCAGTTCTTC	CASSKGQRDFYNEQFF
.	.	TRBV2	TRBJ1-5	TGTGCCAGCAGTGTTAGTCAGCTGTATAGCAATCAGCCCCAGCATTTT	CASSVSQLYSNQPQHF
.	.	TRBV11-1	TRBJ1-6	TGTGCCAGCAGCTGGACACAAACTTCACCCCTCCACTTT	CASSWTQTSPLHF
.	.	TRBV3-1/TRBV3-2	TRBJ1-2	TGTGCCAGCAGCCAAAACACACAGGCGAAAAAGGGCTACACCTTC	CASSQNTQAKKGYTF
.	TRBD1	TRBV19	TRBJ1-2	TGTGCCAGTAGTATAGTAGGCAGGGGGCCTGGCTACACCTTC	CASSIVGRGPGYTF
.	.	TRBV4-1	TRBJ2-1	TGCGCCAGCAGCCAAGTCAGGAGCTCCTACAATGAGCAGTTCTTC	CASSQVRSSYNEQFF
.	TRBD1	TRBV10-1	TRBJ1-2	TGCGCCAGCAGTGAGGTGGGGGACAGGGGTGTTTGGGGCTACACCTTC	CASSEVGDRGVWGYTF
.	.	TRBV7-9	TRBJ1-1	TGTGCCAGCAGCGGCGGGGACAAGGGGCGGGCTGAAGCTTTCTTT	CASSGGDKGRAEAFF
.	TRBD2	TRBV6-6	TRBJ2-5	TGTGCCAGCAGGTTCCTAGCGGGAGGTCTCCTCGGGGACCAGTACTTC	CASRFLAGGLLGDQYF
.	.	TRBV5-1	TRBJ2-2	TGCGCCAGCAGCCGTACTGCTAGCGACACCGGGGAGCTGTTTTTT	CASSRTASDTGELFF
.	.	TRBV2	TRBJ1-5	TGTGCCAGCAGTGAAGGGGAGTATAGCAATCAGCCCCAGCATTTT	CASSEGEYSNQPQHF
.	.	TRBV19	TRBJ1-1	TGTGCCAGTACCCTAAGGGGGGACTCTGAAGCTTTCTTT	CASTLRGDSEAFF
.	.	TRBV7-8	TRBJ1-1	TGTGCCAGCAGCTTAATATCTGGGCAGAACACTGAAGCTTTCTTT	CASSLISGQNTEAFF
.	.	TRBV3-1/TRBV3-2	TRBJ1-2	TGTGCCAGCAGCCAAGTAATTAACTATGGCTACACCTTC	CASSQVINYGYTF
.	.	TRBV7-2	TRBJ2-7	TGTGCCAGCAGCCGCGGGGTGGGCAGCGCGTACGAGCAGTACTTC	CASSRGVGSAYEQYF
.	.	TRBV5-1	TRBJ2-2	TGCGCCAGCAGCGAAAACCTCCCAGGGAACACCGGGGAGCTGTTTTTT	CASSENLPGNTGELFF